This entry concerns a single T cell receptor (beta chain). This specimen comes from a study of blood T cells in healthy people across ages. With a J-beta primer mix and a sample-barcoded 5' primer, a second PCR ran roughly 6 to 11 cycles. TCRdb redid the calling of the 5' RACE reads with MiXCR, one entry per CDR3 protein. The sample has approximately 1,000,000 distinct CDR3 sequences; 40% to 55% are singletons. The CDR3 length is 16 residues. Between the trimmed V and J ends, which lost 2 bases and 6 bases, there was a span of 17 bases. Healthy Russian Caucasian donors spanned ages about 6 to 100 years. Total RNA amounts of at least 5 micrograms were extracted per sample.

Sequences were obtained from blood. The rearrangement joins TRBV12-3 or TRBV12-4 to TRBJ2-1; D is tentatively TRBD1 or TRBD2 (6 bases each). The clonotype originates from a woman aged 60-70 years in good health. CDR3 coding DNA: TGTGCCAGCAGTTTACGTGGGGGCATGGGGGGCAATGAGCAGTTCTTC. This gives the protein CASSLRGGMGGNEQFF.